This record looks at one T cell receptor beta chain sequence and its context. Its antigen is unknown. Measured with immunoSEQ multiplex PCR; TCRdb has only the in-frame clones, and not every one. The sample consists of around 700,000 clones, roughly nine tenths of them appearing once. This sample is drawn from a study of shared clonotypes between healthy human individuals. Across the whole study: Three plates each covered CD4 naive and memory; CD8 naive two, CD8 memory one.

Naivety among CD8 cells was defined by CD45RO negativity and positive CCR7 selection, thereby excluding terminally differentiated effector memory CD45RA+ cells. Study outcomes and limitations: Rarefaction revealed incomplete sorted-subset sequencing despite large depth.

The sequence derives from a man aged 25-40 years in good health. The sample was naive CD8+ T cells sorted from blood.

The CDR3 spells CASRPNPGQEQFF. In DNA form, the CDR3 reads TGTGCCAGCAGGCCTAATCCGGGACAGGAGCAGTTCTTC. The chain links TRBV7-9 to TRBJ2-1, with TRBD1 matching 7 bases. V lost 6 bases, J lost 10 bases, and 9 bases stayed unmatched. CDR3 length equals 13 residues. The germline gives CDR1 SEHNR, CDR2 FQNEAQ (reference sequence).